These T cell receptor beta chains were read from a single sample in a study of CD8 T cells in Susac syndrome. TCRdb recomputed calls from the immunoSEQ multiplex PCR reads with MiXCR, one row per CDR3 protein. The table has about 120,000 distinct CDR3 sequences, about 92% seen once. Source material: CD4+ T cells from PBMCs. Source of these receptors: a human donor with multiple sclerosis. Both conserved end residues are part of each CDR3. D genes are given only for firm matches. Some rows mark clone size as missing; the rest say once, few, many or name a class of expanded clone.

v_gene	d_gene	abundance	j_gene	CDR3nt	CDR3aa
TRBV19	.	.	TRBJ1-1	TGTGCCAGTAGTCCCGGACAAGACACTGAAGCTTTCTTT	CASSPGQDTEAFF
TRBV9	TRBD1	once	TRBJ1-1	TGTGCCAGCAGCGTATTATCCACAGGGGGCAACACTGAAGCTTTCTTT	CASSVLSTGGNTEAFF
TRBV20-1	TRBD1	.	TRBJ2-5	TGCAGTGCTTTACAGGGGGCAGCCCAAGAGACCCAGTACTTC	CSALQGAAQETQYF
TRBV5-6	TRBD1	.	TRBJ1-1	TGTGCCAGCAGCTGGGGACAGATTAACACTGAAGCTTTCTTT	CASSWGQINTEAFF
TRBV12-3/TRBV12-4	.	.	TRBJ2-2	TGTGCCAGCAGTTACGAGACCGGGGACACCGGGGAGCTGTTTTTT	CASSYETGDTGELFF
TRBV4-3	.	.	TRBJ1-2	TGCGCCAGCAGCCGATCCTCGGGCGCTTCCGGCGGCTACACCTTC	CASSRSSGASGGYTF
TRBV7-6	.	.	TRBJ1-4	TGTGCCAGCAGCGCGCGCCAAGGGGCAACTAATGAAAAACTGTTTTTT	CASSARQGATNEKLFF
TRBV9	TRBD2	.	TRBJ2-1	TGTGCCAGCAGCGTGACTAGCCGTAGCTCCTACAATGAGCAGTTCTTC	CASSVTSRSSYNEQFF
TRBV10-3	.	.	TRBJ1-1	TGTGCCATCAGGACAAACACTGAAGCTTTCTTT	CAIRTNTEAFF
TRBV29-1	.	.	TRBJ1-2	TGCAGCGTTGACGGGTTCTCGGATGGCTACACCTTC	CSVDGFSDGYTF
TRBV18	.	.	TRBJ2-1	TGTGCCAGCTCACCCCCTGGTCAGAGGCCCCACAATGAGCAGTTCTTC	CASSPPGQRPHNEQFF
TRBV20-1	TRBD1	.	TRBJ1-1	TGCAGTGCTAGAGCTGGACAGGGGCTGCAATCGGCTTTCTTT	CSARAGQGLQSAFF
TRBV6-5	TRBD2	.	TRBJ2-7	TGTGCCAGCAGCAGGACTAGCGGGGGGCGAGACGAGCAGTACTTC	CASSRTSGGRDEQYF
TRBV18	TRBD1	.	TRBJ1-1	TGTGCCAGCTCACCGGACAGGGGCATGAACACTGAAGCTTTCTTT	CASSPDRGMNTEAFF
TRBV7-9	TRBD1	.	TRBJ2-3	TGTGCCAGCAGCTGGGGGACAGGGGTCACAGATACGCAGTATTTT	CASSWGTGVTDTQYF
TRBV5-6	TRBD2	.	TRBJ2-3	TGTGCCAGCAGCCAAGGCGGGGGGAGCACAGATACGCAGTATTTT	CASSQGGGSTDTQYF
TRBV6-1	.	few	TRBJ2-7	TGTGCCAGCAGTTCGGGGGGCCAAGACGAGCAGTACTTC	CASSSGGQDEQYF
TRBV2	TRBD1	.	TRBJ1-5	TGTGCCAGCAGTCCAACCAGGGGGCCGCAGCCCCAGCATTTT	CASSPTRGPQPQHF
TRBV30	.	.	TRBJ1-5	TGTGCCTGGAGCCCGGGACTTAACGATCAGCCCCAGCATTTT	CAWSPGLNDQPQHF
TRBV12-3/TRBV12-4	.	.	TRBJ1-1	TGTGCCAGCAGTTTGTTCAGGACGAACACTGAAGCTTTCTTT	CASSLFRTNTEAFF
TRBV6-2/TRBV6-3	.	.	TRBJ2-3	TGTGCCAGCAGCCGCTACACAGATACGCAGTATTTT	CASSRYTDTQYF
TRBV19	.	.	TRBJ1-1	TGTGCCAGTAGTCCTTCGTTGGGGGGTGAAGCTTTCTTT	CASSPSLGGEAFF
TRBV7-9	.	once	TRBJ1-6	TGTGCCAGCAGCTTAGAGGGTAACAATTCACCCCTCCACTTT	CASSLEGNNSPLHF
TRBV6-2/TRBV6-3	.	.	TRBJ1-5	TGTGCCAGCAGTTACTACGGCAATCAGCCCCAGCATTTT	CASSYYGNQPQHF
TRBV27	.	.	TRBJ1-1	TGTGCCAGCAGTTTTTGGGGGGAAGCTTTCTTT	CASSFWGEAFF
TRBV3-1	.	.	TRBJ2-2	TGTGCCAGCAGCCGGGACGGATACACCGGGGAGCTGTTTTTT	CASSRDGYTGELFF
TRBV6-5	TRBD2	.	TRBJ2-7	TGTGCCATCCGGAAGCGGGGTACTCCCTACGAGCAGTACTTC	CAIRKRGTPYEQYF
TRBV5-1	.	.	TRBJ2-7	TGCGCCAGCAGCCCCGGGACTCTCGAGGAGCAGTACTTC	CASSPGTLEEQYF
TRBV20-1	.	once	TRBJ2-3	TGCAGTGCCCGAGAAGTGGGAAAAAAGGGCACAGATACGCAGTATTTT	CSAREVGKKGTDTQYF
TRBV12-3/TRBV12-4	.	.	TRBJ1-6	TGTGCCAGCAGTTTAGAGGGCGGGGGCGCTTTTCCATCACCCCTCCACTTT	CASSLEGGGAFPSPLHF
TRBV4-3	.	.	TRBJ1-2	TGCGCCAGCAGCCAAGATCAGAACAGCGGCTATGGCTACACCTTC	CASSQDQNSGYGYTF
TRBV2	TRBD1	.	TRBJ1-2	TGTGCCAGCAGTCTTGCCGGGACAGGGAACTATGGCTACACCTTC	CASSLAGTGNYGYTF
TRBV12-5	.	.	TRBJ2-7	TGTGCTAGTGGTTTGGCACAGGGTGATGGCTACGAGCAGTACTTC	CASGLAQGDGYEQYF
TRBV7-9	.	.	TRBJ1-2	TGTGCCAGCAGCTTAGGGGCGGTAGGCTACACCTTC	CASSLGAVGYTF
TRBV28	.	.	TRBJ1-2	TGTGCCAGCAGCGGGGATTTCTATGGCTACACCTTC	CASSGDFYGYTF
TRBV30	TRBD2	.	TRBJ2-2	TGTGCCTGGAGGTGGGGACTAGTGCCCACCGGGGAGCTGTTTTTT	CAWRWGLVPTGELFF
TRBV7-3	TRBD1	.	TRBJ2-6	TGTGCCAGCAGCCCGAGACAGGGCGCTGGGGCCAACGTCCTGACTTTC	CASSPRQGAGANVLTF
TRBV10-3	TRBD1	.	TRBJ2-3	TGTGCCATCACCCGACAGGGGACCACAGATACGCAGTATTTT	CAITRQGTTDTQYF